A selection of T cell receptor beta chains follows, all from one sample in a study of cytomegalovirus exposure and HLA in healthy donors. Sequencing was performed with immunoSEQ multiplex PCR; in TCRdb, only in-frame clones are kept and a portion is missing. The data show around 63,000 clones, with 75% seen just once and approximately 7.6% held by the top ten. The sample was PBMCs. These receptor sequences come from a man aged 60 to 69 in good health and CMV-seropositive. Each CDR3 is given with its conserved first and last residue. The order of the fields is V gene, D gene, J gene, CDR3 DNA, CDR3 protein. The D gene is left open where the match is weak.

v_gene: TRBV5-1
d_gene: TRBD1
j_gene: TRBJ1-2
CDR3nt: TGCGCCAGCAGCCACACGGGACAGGGGGCTGTGGGCTACACCTTC
CDR3aa: CASSHTGQGAVGYTF

v_gene: TRBV10-3
d_gene: TRBD1
j_gene: TRBJ1-1
CDR3nt: TGTGCCATCAGGACCGGACAGGGGAACTCGAACACTGAAGCTTTCTTT
CDR3aa: CAIRTGQGNSNTEAFF

v_gene: TRBV18
d_gene: .
j_gene: TRBJ2-3
CDR3nt: TGTGCCAGTGAAGAAATGGGACACACGAGCACAGATACGCAGTATTTT
CDR3aa: CASEEMGHTSTDTQYF

v_gene: TRBV5-5
d_gene: .
j_gene: TRBJ1-1
CDR3nt: TGTGCCAGCAGCTTGGGGGGCGACCGTGGCGGAGCTTTCTTT
CDR3aa: CASSLGGDRGGAFF

v_gene: TRBV5-6
d_gene: TRBD1
j_gene: TRBJ1-2
CDR3nt: TGTGCCAGCAGCTTGGCCGGGACAGGGGGAATTGGCTACACCTTC
CDR3aa: CASSLAGTGGIGYTF

v_gene: TRBV6-1
d_gene: TRBD1
j_gene: TRBJ1-1
CDR3nt: TGTGCCAGCAGCTCGGGACAGATACTTTCTGAAGCTTTCTTT
CDR3aa: CASSSGQILSEAFF

v_gene: TRBV2
d_gene: .
j_gene: TRBJ2-2
CDR3nt: TGTGCCAGCAGTAGACACCCCCCAGAAGGGGTGTTTTTT
CDR3aa: CASSRHPPEGVFF

v_gene: TRBV5-1
d_gene: .
j_gene: TRBJ2-3
CDR3nt: TGCGCCAGCAGCTTGGGAGCCACCTCTATCACAGATACGCAGTATTTT
CDR3aa: CASSLGATSITDTQYF

v_gene: TRBV4-1
d_gene: .
j_gene: TRBJ2-5
CDR3nt: TGCGCCAGCAGCCCCAGGGTTGGCGAGACCCAGTACTTC
CDR3aa: CASSPRVGETQYF

v_gene: TRBV5-1
d_gene: .
j_gene: TRBJ2-1
CDR3nt: TGCGCCAGCAGCTTGGTGGGATCGACTAGTACAAGCTCCTACAATGAGCAGTTCTTC
CDR3aa: CASSLVGSTSTSSYNEQFF

v_gene: TRBV9
d_gene: .
j_gene: TRBJ1-3
CDR3nt: TGTGCCAGCAGCGTTACAGGAGACTTTACTGGAAACACCATATATTTT
CDR3aa: CASSVTGDFTGNTIYF

v_gene: TRBV6-5
d_gene: TRBD1
j_gene: TRBJ2-5
CDR3nt: TGTGCCAGCGCCCGTACCCAGGGGGCGGGGGAGACCCAGTACTTC
CDR3aa: CASARTQGAGETQYF

v_gene: TRBV5-1
d_gene: .
j_gene: TRBJ2-7
CDR3nt: TGCGCCAGCAGCCAGGGACTGGCGGACGAGCAGTACTTC
CDR3aa: CASSQGLADEQYF

v_gene: TRBV4-2
d_gene: TRBD2
j_gene: TRBJ2-7
CDR3nt: TGTGCCAGCAGCTACATTAGCGGGAGGGAATCCTCCTACGAGCAGTACTTC
CDR3aa: CASSYISGRESSYEQYF

v_gene: TRBV27
d_gene: TRBD2
j_gene: TRBJ2-7
CDR3nt: TGTGCCAGCAGTTTACGGGGCGGGAGTGCTGTCGAGCAGTACTTC
CDR3aa: CASSLRGGSAVEQYF

v_gene: TRBV7-7
d_gene: .
j_gene: TRBJ2-1
CDR3nt: TGTGCTAGCAGCTCCCCCGCAGGGGAGCAGTTCTTC
CDR3aa: CASSSPAGEQFF

v_gene: TRBV5-6
d_gene: .
j_gene: TRBJ2-2
CDR3nt: TGTGCCAGCAGCTTGGGTCTAGTTAGAGCCGGGGAGCTGTTTTTT
CDR3aa: CASSLGLVRAGELFF

v_gene: TRBV6-1
d_gene: .
j_gene: TRBJ1-1
CDR3nt: TGTGCCAGCCCGGACGTTAGCGCTGAAGCTTTCTTT
CDR3aa: CASPDVSAEAFF

v_gene: TRBV7-8
d_gene: .
j_gene: TRBJ2-7
CDR3nt: TGTGCCAGCAGCCATACGGAGTTCGAGCAGTACTTC
CDR3aa: CASSHTEFEQYF

v_gene: TRBV7-2
d_gene: .
j_gene: TRBJ2-7
CDR3nt: TGTGCCAGCAGCTTAGGAGGCACCTACGAGCAGTACTTC
CDR3aa: CASSLGGTYEQYF

v_gene: TRBV6-1
d_gene: TRBD1
j_gene: TRBJ1-6
CDR3nt: TGTGCCAGCAGGGACAGGGTAGGATCACCCCTCCACTTT
CDR3aa: CASRDRVGSPLHF

v_gene: TRBV5-1
d_gene: .
j_gene: TRBJ2-7
CDR3nt: TGCGCCAGCAGCTTTGAGGGTCACGAGCAGTACTTC
CDR3aa: CASSFEGHEQYF

v_gene: TRBV7-9
d_gene: TRBD1
j_gene: TRBJ1-1
CDR3nt: TGTGCCAGCAGCCCAGGGGGCCGGACTGAAGCTTTCTTT
CDR3aa: CASSPGGRTEAFF

v_gene: TRBV15
d_gene: .
j_gene: TRBJ2-3
CDR3nt: TGTGCCACCAGCAGAATACAGTTTCTTGGCACAGATACGCAGTATTTT
CDR3aa: CATSRIQFLGTDTQYF

v_gene: TRBV7-9
d_gene: TRBD2
j_gene: TRBJ2-1
CDR3nt: TGTGCCAGCAGCCATACGGTAGCGGGAGCAATGGATGAGCAGTTCTTC
CDR3aa: CASSHTVAGAMDEQFF

v_gene: TRBV12-1
d_gene: .
j_gene: TRBJ1-6
CDR3nt: TGTGCCAGCAGCTTTGATAGGGACAGGGGGCGCAACCATCAGCATTCACCCCTCCACTTT
CDR3aa: CASSFDRDRGRNHQHSPLHF